This entry is about one T cell receptor (beta chain). This clonotype was counted between two and nine times. Its specific antigen is unknown. No base qualities exist here, and no much larger clone lies one base off it. Libraries were built with PCR. TCR sequencing of DNA from cultured CD4+ T cells used the Oncomine TCR Beta short-read assay at the Johns Hopkins FTIC core. The QIAamp micro DNA kit was used to extract genomic DNA from the cultured CD4+ T cells. Oncomine TCR Beta libraries made from cultured CD4+ T cells were pooled using unique dual indexes and sequenced on an Illumina iSeq 100. The study's processing was this. Non-productive sequences were removed, and CDR3s not starting with C, not ending with F or W, or shorter than 7 amino acids were discarded. Antigen-specific clonotypes were identified with the MANAFEST web application by comparing peptide-stimulated wells with reference and other culture wells. For a clone to be called positive, the clone needed an FDR below 0.05, an odds ratio above 5, and a productive frequency above 0.1% in at least two of three replicate wells. A clonotype counted as cross-reactive if it showed significant expansion both in the SARS-CoV-2 spike wells and in at least one common cold coronavirus spike condition. CDR3 homology was assessed with Levenshtein distances (stringdist) and unrooted phylogenetic trees (ape) in R version 3.6.1. TCRdb trimmed public reads at Q25 via fastp, called clones via MiXCR and kept in-frame beta chains. Each entry merges the rows of one CDR3 protein and shows their most common DNA and genes. What appears here as the V and J calls and clone size reflects TCRdb's work, not the paper's. The sample table shows fewer than 10,000 distinct CDR3 sequences, and about 41% are seen once. The ten biggest clones cover roughly a tenth of the sample.

This entry comes from a study of vaccination and CD4 T cells after COVID-19 (dated by TCRdb to the early 2020s). Regarding the study in general: Six males and four females were included in the convalescent cohort, with two Hispanic individuals, seven Caucasians, two Asians and one multiracial person represented. In 10 COVID-19 convalescent patients and a few infection-naive healthy vaccine recipients, researchers compared the spike-specific CD4+ TCR repertoire from before mRNA vaccination with the repertoire from after. Post-COVID blood samples were collected from convalescent patients a median of around 96 days after diagnosis, with a range of about 30 to 161 days. In an earlier paper using these donors, memory CD4+ T cell crossreactivity between SARS-CoV-2 and common cold coronavirus spike proteins was assessed at the TCR clonotype level. Each participant got two doses of either the Pfizer-BioNTech BNT162b2 vaccine (n=8) or the Moderna mRNA-1273 vaccine (n=2). Post-vaccine blood samples were obtained a median of around 67 days after the second vaccine dose, with a range of roughly 13 to 250 days. For stimulating the cultures, overlapping spike peptide pools were used, derived from SARS-CoV-2 as well as from the common cold coronaviruses HCoV-NL63, HCoV-OC43 and HCoV-229E. Control cultures received a CEFX viral epitope pool as the positive control, an HIV-1 Nef peptide pool as the negative control, or no peptide. Here is what the overall study found, with its caveats: The number of convalescent patients in the study was relatively small, and the study did not examine early timepoints following natural infection. In convalescent patients, nearly all vaccine-specific clones (304 of 307) were found to be mono-reactive for SARS-CoV-2 spike rather than cross-reactive with common cold coronaviruses. Among the post-vaccine SARS-CoV-2-reactive clones in convalescent patients, a median around 90% showed up only after vaccination, which suggests vaccine-specific priming. An increase in the median number of SARS-CoV-2-reactive clonotypes from around 20 after infection to 38 after vaccination was observed, but the change was not found to be significant.

Reading the germline V gene gives CDR1 SGHTA and CDR2 FQGNSA. V is clipped by 5 bases and J by 6 bases, and the sequence between their germline boundaries is 11 bases long. Counted from cysteine to phenylalanine, this CDR3 has 13 amino acids. The CDR3 DNA has 39 bases and is translated from base 1. The treatment or condition tag for this specimen amounts to: roughly 11-day PBMC culture with coronavirus spike peptide pools or control peptides (ViraFEST assay). CD4+ T cells from unexposed donors were collected before the COVID-19 pandemic (2011-2018). The study used the ViraFEST assay, which expanded antigen-specific T cells with peptide pools and then identified expanded clonotypes by TCR sequencing. Each well held two million PBMCs cultured with approximately 9.1 ug/ml peptide pools in IMDM containing about 5% human AB serum and roughly 9 IU/ml IL-2. On days 3 and 7, half of the culture medium was replaced with fresh IL-2-containing medium. CD4+ T cells were isolated after approximately ten days of culture through negative selection using the EasySep CD4+ T cell isolation kit. As far as cell numbers permitted, CD4+ T cells from unexposed donors were tested for reactivity against SARS-CoV-2 S and N as well as four spike pools from common cold coronaviruses. Ficoll-Paque Plus gradient centrifugation was used to isolate PBMCs from whole blood, and the isolated PBMCs were then either used fresh or cryopreserved at -140C. Triplicate wells were generally used for each culture condition. The leukapheresis product used for the unexposed donors was purchased from a commercial source.

This sequence uses TRBV7-2 and TRBJ1-5; the D gene cannot be resolved reliably. The TCR was taken from a human donor in good health. Sequenced material: CD4+ T cells from blood, cultured in vitro. In nucleotide form, the sequence is TGTGCCAGCAGCCCCCCGACCGGTCAGCCCCAGCATTTT. Translated, this gives CASSPPTGQPQHF. Where the CDR3 stops, the reference TRBV7-2 and TRBJ1-5 genes take over; the full variable domain is GAGVSQSPSNKVTEKGKDVELRCDPISGHTALYWYRQSLGQGLEFLIYFQGNSAPDKSGLPSDRFSAERTGGSVSTLTIQRTQQEDSAVYLCASSPPTGQPQHFGDGTRLSIL.